This T cell receptor beta chain was observed in a study of blood T cell repertoires in COVID-19. Study-level background: Samples of COVID-19 (acute and convalescent) were obtained from the United States, Italy and Spain.

The data were produced by immunoSEQ multiplex PCR, yet TCRdb's version contains in-frame clones alone and is incomplete. This sample has roughly 400,000 clones, with 80% to 90% found just once. Germline V gene data show CDR1 as LGHDT and CDR2 as YNNKEL (reference sequence). The ends lost 4 bases at V and 8 bases at J; junction bases unmatched: 5. The CDR3 totals 14 residues. The sample was PBMCs or T cells enriched from blood (not recorded which). V is TRBV3-1 (or the pseudogene TRBV3-2) and J is TRBJ2-3, with TRBD1 matching over 11 bases. The sequence was collected from a man aged 25 to 40 who had recovered from COVID-19. CDR3 amino acids: CASSRGQGGPTQYF. The CDR3, as DNA: TGTGCCAGCAGCCGGGGACAGGGGGGGCCTACGCAGTATTTT.